The text below deals with one T cell receptor (beta chain). The target of this receptor is not known. One base away there is no much larger clone; base qualities are not given. The method behind the library was 5' RACE. The data were produced on an Illumina HiSeq 2500. A second PCR of roughly 6 to 12 cycles was run with a J-beta primer mix and a sample-barcoded 5' primer. A unique molecular identifier was introduced onto each TCR beta cDNA molecule by a template-switch 5' adaptor carrying 12 random nucleotides. At least 2.5 million CDR3-containing paired-end reads were obtained from each sample. First-strand cDNA was synthesized from all RNA with the Mint cDNA synthesis kit, primed by a TRBC-specific oligonucleotide. Following uracil-DNA glycosylase treatment, all cDNA underwent a first 18-cycle PCR with the universal primers M1SS and BC2_uni_R. As for how the authors treated the data: For normalization, 1 million high-quality reads, each with a distinct molecular identifier, were randomly selected from each sample. Reads with shared molecular identifiers were discarded instead of being binned into consensus sequences. MiTCR, set to a Q25 quality threshold and the strictest error-elimination algorithm, was used for CDR3 identification, clonotype clustering and error correction. A nonparametric unseen species model with Euler transformation was used to estimate a lower bound on total TCR beta diversity. The raw public data were reprocessed by TCRdb itself: fastp quality trimming at Q25, MiXCR clonotype calling, in-frame beta chains only. Identical CDR3 proteins give one entry, which carries the most common genes and DNA. TCRdb, rather than the study authors, made the V and J calls. For this sample there are about 540,000 distinct CDR3 sequences; under 30% appear just once. The ten most abundant clones make up less than 9% of the sample.

The CDR3 goes from the cysteine to the phenylalanine over 18 residues. Only CDR3 DNA remains: 54 bases, in frame from the first base. V sheds 0 bases and J sheds 3 bases, leaving 20 bases between their ends. From a lookup of the germline V gene (reference sequence), CDR1 and CDR2 are LGHDT and YNNKEL. This sample was taken from a study of blood T cells in healthy people across ages (dated by TCRdb to about 2015). The study in broad terms: In model experiments, template switching captured roughly one uniquely barcoded TCR beta cDNA molecule for every two T cells. For two donors (one aged 18 to 30 and one aged 80 or older), the study analyzed two additional independent replicas of 1 million unique cDNA reads from the same blood draw. The donors were split into four age groups: young (average roughly 15 years), middle-aged (over 35), aged (more than 60) and long-lived (approximately 80). To track age-related changes in TCR beta repertoire diversity, the study relied on deep sequencing normalized with unique cDNA molecular identifiers. Overall study results and their limits: Estimates of total diversity from one million sequenced T cells were regarded as lower bounds and underestimates. Since profiling was done on bulk unsorted PBMCs, naive and antigen-experienced compartments could not be conclusively compared. Compared with the aged group, the long-lived group had more naive CD4+ T cells, fewer expanded clones and increased TCR diversity, a pattern suggesting age selection. Observed TCR beta diversity per million T cells fell roughly linearly with age, and a significant reduction was already apparent by age around 40. There was a strong correlation between observed TCR beta diversity and the percentage of naive T cells measured by flow cytometry. Because donor CMV infection status was unknown, age-related changes in expanded clonotypes were potentially confounded.

Donors were 39 systemically healthy Caucasian individuals from Russia aged about 6 to 100 years. Around 9.7 milliliters of peripheral blood were collected from each donor into EDTA-treated Vacutainer tubes. Ficoll-Paque density-gradient centrifugation was used to isolate PBMCs, with at least 6 million obtained per sample. Total RNA, at least 6 micrograms per sample, was extracted from PBMCs with Trizol reagent. Naive CD45RAhigh/CD27high T cell percentages were measured by flow cytometry on a PBMC aliquot from every donor. In addition, the sample was reused for a study of T cells of mothers and their children. The second paper states: Donors were nine systemically healthy Caucasian individuals: three mothers and their six children. cDNA synthesis consumed the entire amount of extracted RNA, loaded at around 1.5 ug RNA in each 15 ul reaction. In the second PCR, sample barcodes and 2-4 random nucleotides were introduced via the M1S primer. Over 9 million TCR beta CDR3 reads were obtained for each mother, and 2.5 million to 3 million reads were obtained for each child. TCR recombination output is similarly shaped by thymic selection in related and unrelated pairs, with a minor effect exerted by inherited differences. Normalized repertoire overlap was always found to be slightly, but never significantly, higher in related mother-child pairs than in unrelated mother-child pairs. With a sensitivity of approximately 93 clones per million clonotypes, no persistent microchimeric T cell clones were detected. In the study, deep NGS was used to compare the TCR beta repertoires of mothers and children, and features distinguishing related mother-child pairs from unrelated individuals were sought. The mean age was 40 +/- 4 years for the mothers and approximately 11 +/- 4 years for the children. Libraries were sequenced on Illumina HiSeq 2000 with 100+100 nt paired-end reads after adapter ligation with NEBNext reagents. Mother and child libraries were prepared a month apart and sequenced in separate runs to prevent cross-contamination. Between roughly 450,000 and 2,200,000 distinct TCR beta clonotypes were identified per donor. Naive TCR beta clonotypes were estimated from low-frequency clonotypes matched to each donor's FACS-determined naive share, without sorting.

The origin of this receptor is a boy aged 5-17 years in good health. The sequencing input was blood. The V and J genes are TRBV3-1 and TRBJ2-5; perhaps TRBD1 is the D gene, with 5 bases matching. This receptor carries the CDR3 CASSQDPQGPHQEETQYF. The base sequence is TGTGCCAGCAGCCAAGACCCCCAGGGCCCCCACCAAGAAGAGACCCAGTACTTC.